Ten or more counts support the clone carrying this TCR beta chain. What it binds is unknown. The entry originates in a study of early T cells in non-severe SARS-CoV-2 infection. Overall study context: With bulk RNA from unsorted whole blood as input, sequencing yielded unpaired chains.

V dropped 4 bases and J dropped 12 bases, with 20 bases sitting between them. Germline CDR1 SGHKS, CDR2 YYEKEE (reference sequence). The CDR3 contains 14 residues. In the library, individual cDNA molecules carried attached unique molecular identifiers. TCRdb reprocessed the 5' RACE reads via MiXCR and lists one record per CDR3 protein. Of about 61,000 distinct CDR3 sequences listed, 11% are singletons. Regarding the study as a whole: Comparison of clonotypes with VDJdb favored anti-spike CD8 responses while missing private and CD4 specificities.

The chain combines TRBV5-5 with TRBJ2-1; weak D call: TRBD2 (6 bases). What was sequenced was whole blood. This sequence originates from an adult who was a healthcare worker with PCR-confirmed SARS-CoV-2 infection or an uninfected control (not recorded which). The CDR3 DNA reads as TGTGCCAGCAGCCTCTCCGGGACTCCTACGTGGCAGTTCTTC. It codes for CASSLSGTPTWQFF.